The present T cell receptor beta chain was sequenced within a study of human T cells and chemical hapten exposure. About the research overall: Variability of per-sample TCR yields stemmed mainly from small differences in pooled library volume. Study findings and constraints: DPC sensitization did not alter TCRs above 1 in 1000 frequency.

The CDR3 length is 14 residues. Germline loops: CDR1 SGDLS, CDR2 YYNGEE. Trimming removed 5 bases at V and 2 bases at J, with 12 bases between. The study's library attached unique molecular identifiers to single cDNA molecules. Authors' data handling: A typical sample had some 96,000 TCRs, with about 20,000 to 750,000 overall. TCRdb re-called the RACE reads through MiXCR, storing one row per CDR3 protein. These V and J calls rely on TCRdb rather than the paper's analysis. The sample consists of under 50,000 distinct CDR3 sequences, around 3.6% of them appearing once. The table lists this clonotype with many counts. Its antigen is as yet unknown. Time point denoted: healthy volunteer bleed at 6 weeks. Total RNA extraction was carried out from unfractionated whole blood.

The sequenced sample was whole blood. The chain recombines TRBV9 with TRBJ2-3; D gene unclear. The sequence derives from a human donor in good health. Some clones in this sample may be carry-over from other donors' samples. CDR3 coding DNA: TGTGCCAGCAGGTCGGGCAGAATCACAGATACGCAGTATTTT. Translated, it gives CASRSGRITDTQYF.